This is a list of T cell receptor beta chains from one sample in a study of cytomegalovirus exposure and HLA in healthy donors. Assay used: immunoSEQ multiplex PCR; TCRdb lists only in-frame clones, some missing. The profile shows approximately 260,000 clones, around 90% of them singletons. Input material: PBMCs. These receptors all come from a girl aged 2 to 9 in good health and CMV-seronegative. Both conserved end residues are part of each CDR3. The D gene is left open where the match is weak. Size values are once, few and many counts, or a class for expanded clones, and some rows have none.

cdr3_aa cdr3_nt d_call j_call clone_size v_call
CASSSGGHSTDTQYF TGTGCCAGCTCTAGCGGGGGGCATTCCACAGATACGCAGTATTTT TRBD2 TRBJ2-3 . TRBV28
CASSVARDTDTEAFF TGTGCCAGCAGCGTAGCTCGGGACACCGACACTGAAGCTTTCTTT . TRBJ1-1 . TRBV9
CASSPMAGADTQCF TGCGCCAGCAGCCCTATGGCAGGCGCAGATACGCAGTGTTTT . TRBJ2-3 . TRBV4-1
CASRFLGYTEAFF TGTGCCAGCAGGTTTCTCGGTTACACTGAAGCTTTCTTT . TRBJ1-1 once TRBV28
CASSLSQTNTGELFF TGTGCCAGCAGTTTGAGCCAAACGAACACCGGGGAGCTGTTTTTT . TRBJ2-2 . TRBV27
CASGLATGLGEQYF TGTGCCTCCGGCCTGGCGACAGGGTTGGGCGAGCAGTACTTC TRBD1 TRBJ2-7 . TRBV30
CASSPQLAGGPDTQYF TGTGCCAGCTCACCACAGCTAGCGGGGGGGCCGGATACGCAGTATTTT TRBD2 TRBJ2-3 . TRBV18
CASSSWTGIEQYF TGTGCCAGCAGCTCCTGGACAGGGATCGAGCAGTACTTC TRBD1 TRBJ2-7 . TRBV7-9
CTSSQRTSGGPETQYF TGCACCAGCAGCCAACGGACTAGCGGGGGGCCCGAGACCCAGTACTTC . TRBJ2-5 . TRBV1
CASSRQELSNQPQHF TGTGCCAGCAGCCGACAGGAGCTTAGCAATCAGCCCCAGCATTTT . TRBJ1-5 once TRBV5-8
CSVPGTYGGYTF TGCAGCGTGCCCGGGACATACGGGGGCTACACCTTC . TRBJ1-2 . TRBV29-1
CASSLGLAGGTDTQYF TGTGCCAGCAGTTTAGGACTAGCGGGGGGCACAGATACGCAGTATTTT TRBD2 TRBJ2-3 once TRBV27
CASSRTDLRGAYEQYF TGTGCCAGCAGTCGTACCGATCTCAGGGGCGCCTACGAGCAGTACTTC . TRBJ2-7 . TRBV27
CASSESSVTGELFF TGCGCCAGCAGTGAGTCCTCGGTTACCGGGGAGCTGTTTTTT . TRBJ2-2 . TRBV10-1
CASRSTGLAANEQFF TGTGCCAGCAGATCCACGGGACTAGCGGCAAATGAGCAGTTCTTC TRBD2 TRBJ2-1 . TRBV2
CASSQGARQPQHF TGTGCCAGCAGCCAGGGGGCGAGGCAGCCCCAGCATTTT TRBD1 TRBJ1-5 . TRBV5-4
CASSVGAGQAGDGYTF TGTGCCAGCAGCGTAGGGGCGGGACAGGCTGGAGATGGCTACACCTTC TRBD1 TRBJ1-2 . TRBV9
CASSPGGGGAPRELFF TGTGCCAGCAGCCCAGGGGGCGGGGGTGCCCCCCGGGAGCTGTTTTTT . TRBJ2-2 . TRBV13
CASRRAQGFNEKLFF TGTGCCAGCAGGCGGGCACAGGGCTTCAATGAAAAACTGTTTTTT . TRBJ1-4 . TRBV27
CASSLGGWNQPQHF TGTGCCAGCAGCTTGGGAGGTTGGAATCAGCCCCAGCATTTT . TRBJ1-5 . TRBV5-6
CAQASGGYNEQFF TGTGCCCAAGCTAGCGGGGGTTACAATGAGCAGTTCTTC TRBD2 TRBJ2-1 . TRBV30
CASSLGAGFVYNEQFF TGCGCCAGCAGCTTGGGGGCTGGGTTTGTGTACAATGAGCAGTTCTTC . TRBJ2-1 . TRBV5-1
CASSLDVRGNSPLHF TGTGCCAGCAGCTTGGATGTTCGGGGGAATTCACCCCTCCACTTT . TRBJ1-6 . TRBV5-8
CASSLDPRAGELFF TGTGCCAGCAGCTTAGACCCGAGGGCCGGGGAGCTGTTTTTT . TRBJ2-2 once TRBV11-2
CASRAPQGSNSPLHF TGTGCCAGCAGGGCACCACAGGGGTCTAATTCACCCCTCCACTTT TRBD1 TRBJ1-6 . TRBV6-5